This record concerns one TCR beta chain sequence. Antigen: not known. This CDR3 contains 17 residues. J gave up 2 bases and V 2 bases, and 8 bases lay outside the gene matches. CDR1 is MNHNS, CDR2 SASEGT, per germline. The record originates from a study of cytomegalovirus exposure and HLA in healthy donors. About the study: Within an early data release were about 85 million unique TCRs drawn from HLA-typed donors.

The PCR made use of 60 Vbeta and 13 Jbeta primers. The assay was immunoSEQ multiplex PCR, and TCRdb's table has in-frame clones only and misses some. The table lists some 190,000 clones, roughly 80% of them singletons. Study-wide points: Some 150 TCR beta chains were listed as cytomegalovirus-associated.

Specimen: PBMCs. The TCR was taken from a woman aged 25 to 39 in good health and CMV-seropositive. The chain combines TRBV6-1 with TRBJ2-3; 9 nucleotides match TRBD2. Here the CDR3 DNA reads TGTGCCAGCAGTGAAATGGCGGGACTAGCCATCACAGATACGCAGTATTTT. This translates into CASSEMAGLAITDTQYF.